This TCR beta chain was retrieved from a study of blood T cell repertoires in COVID-19 (dated by TCRdb to the early 2020s). With regard to the full study: Samples covering the acute and convalescent phases of COVID-19 were provided by collaborators in the United States, Italy and Spain. Where available, HLA class I and class II types were obtained from metadata supplied by the sample provider rather than from assay-based typing. Samples were obtained from the ongoing ImmuneRACE study (first 160 participants) and from some 1,200 subjects provided by 6 global collaborators. The repertoires were released in a freely available public database intended as a resource for research on the immune response to SARS-CoV-2. The material from the prospective study consisted of cDNA or gDNA derived from T cells, B-cell-depleted T cells, or PBMCs. Subjects who had been exposed to COVID-19, were actively infected with it, or had recovered from it provided the deeply sampled blood TCRbeta repertoires that made up the dataset. Sample metadata almost always included a de-identified subject ID, COVID-19 status, age in years and sex.

As concerns this clone: This receptor's antigen is unknown. No base qualities exist here, and no much larger clone lies one base off it.

The CDR3 goes from the cysteine to the phenylalanine over 17 residues. The only DNA kept is the CDR3, 51 bases in frame from the first base. For CDR1 and CDR2, the germline V gene lists SGDLS and YYNGEE. Clipping removes 4 bases from V and 5 bases from J, with 16 as the unmatched junction base count. Results and caveats for the whole study, not just this receptor: The amount of clinical and demographic metadata varied by source and participant and was provided uncurated.

The immunoSEQ Assay, a bias-controlled multiplex PCR, was used to amplify TCRbeta CDR3 regions from genomic DNA. The original pipeline was this. The number of nucleated cells in each sample was estimated from the amplification of reference gene primers within the assay. To quantify the absolute abundance of each unique TCRbeta CDR3 rearrangement, sequence reads were collapsed and filtered. For each sample, productive Simpson clonality was calculated by taking the square root of Simpson's diversity index across productive rearrangements. This immuneACCESS table, as held by TCRdb, lists in-frame sequences with V and J called but not all clones. Of the missing ones, under half trace to an unresolved V gene in checked studies; the others have no known cause. The V and J calls and the clone size are those of that table, but D and trimming were determined from the DNA. The sample records more than 9,500 clones, more than 70% of which are singletons. The top ten constitute about 5.2% of the sample.

The collaborating institutions used their own protocols to collect whole blood in K2EDTA tubes. For TCRbeta analysis, collaborators shipped samples in one of three forms: frozen whole blood, isolated PBMCs, or DNA extracted from either of those sample types. Sequencing input: peripheral blood. The TCR originated in a human donor in a cohort sampled during active COVID-19. The chain uses TRBV9 and TRBJ2-5, and 8 bases in between align with TRBD2. The CDR3 corresponds to CASSPRAVGGGRETQYF. Here is the DNA: TGTGCCAGCAGCCCCCGCGCCGTCGGGGGGGGCAGGGAGACCCAGTACTTC.